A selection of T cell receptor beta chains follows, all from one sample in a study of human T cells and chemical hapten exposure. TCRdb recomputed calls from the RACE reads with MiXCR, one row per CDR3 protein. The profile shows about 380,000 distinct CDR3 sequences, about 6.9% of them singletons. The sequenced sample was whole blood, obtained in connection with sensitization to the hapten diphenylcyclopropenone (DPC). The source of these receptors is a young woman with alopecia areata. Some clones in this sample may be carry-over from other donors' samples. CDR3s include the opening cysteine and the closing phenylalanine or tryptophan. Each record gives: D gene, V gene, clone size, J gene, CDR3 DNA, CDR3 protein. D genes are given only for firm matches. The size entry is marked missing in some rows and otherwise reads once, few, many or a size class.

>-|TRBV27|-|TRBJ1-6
TGTGCCAGCAGTTTATGGGGGGCCCAATCACCCCTCCACTTT
CASSLWGAQSPLHF
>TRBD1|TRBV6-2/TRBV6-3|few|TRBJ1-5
TGTGCCAGCAGTTCCATACTACCCAGGGGGTTCGGCAATCAGCCCCAGCATTTT
CASSSILPRGFGNQPQHF
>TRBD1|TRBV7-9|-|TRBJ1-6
TGTGCCAGCGTGGGACAGGGAAATTCACCCCTCCACTTT
CASVGQGNSPLHF
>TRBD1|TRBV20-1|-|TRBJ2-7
TGCAGTGCTAGAACGGGACAGGGGGCTAGCTACGAGCAGTACTTC
CSARTGQGASYEQYF
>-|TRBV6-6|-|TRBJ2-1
TGTGCCAGCAGTCGAGACCGCCGAGCCCACAATGAGCAGTTCTTC
CASSRDRRAHNEQFF
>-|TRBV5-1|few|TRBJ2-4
TGCGCCAGCAGCTTGGGAGCACACAAAAACATTCAGTACTTC
CASSLGAHKNIQYF
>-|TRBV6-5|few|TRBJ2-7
TGTGCCAGCAGTTACGACCGTCTAGCGACCGAGCAGTACTTC
CASSYDRLATEQYF
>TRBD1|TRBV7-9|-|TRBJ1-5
TGTGCCAGCAGCTTAGCAGGGGGCGACCAGCCCCAGCATTTT
CASSLAGGDQPQHF
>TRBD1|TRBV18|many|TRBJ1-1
TGTGCCAGCTCCTTTTTAGGACAGGGAAGCACTGAAGCTTTCTTT
CASSFLGQGSTEAFF
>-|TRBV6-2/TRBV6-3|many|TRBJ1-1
TGTGCCAGCAGTTACCTGCAGGTCGGGGTGAACACTGAAGCTTTCTTT
CASSYLQVGVNTEAFF
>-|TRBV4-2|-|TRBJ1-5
TGTGCCAGCAGCCAAGAAGGGCATCGGAGCTATAGCAATCAGCCCCAGCATTTT
CASSQEGHRSYSNQPQHF
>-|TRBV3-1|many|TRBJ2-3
TGTGCCAGCAGCCAAGTGGGTCAGTTAGCGATTACAGATACGCAGTATTTT
CASSQVGQLAITDTQYF
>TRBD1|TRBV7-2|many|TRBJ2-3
TGTGCCAGCTCCAGGGACAGGGGGCTAGATACGCAGTATTTT
CASSRDRGLDTQYF
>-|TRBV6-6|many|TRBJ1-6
TGTGCCAGCAGTTACTCCCAGAGCTCCTATAATTCACCCCTCCACTTT
CASSYSQSSYNSPLHF
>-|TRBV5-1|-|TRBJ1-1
TGCGCCAGCAGCTTGGGGGCCATCCAGGGCACTGAAGCTTTCTTT
CASSLGAIQGTEAFF
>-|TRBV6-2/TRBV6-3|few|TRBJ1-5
TGTGCCAGCAGTTCCAGACCCCTTCCGGGGAGAGGTCAGCCCCAGCATTTT
CASSSRPLPGRGQPQHF
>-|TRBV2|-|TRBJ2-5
TGTGCCAGCCAGCTAAGGCGGGAGACCCAGTACTTC
CASQLRRETQYF
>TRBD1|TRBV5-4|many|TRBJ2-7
TGTGCCAGCAGCCTGGGACAGAACTACGAGCAGTACTTC
CASSLGQNYEQYF
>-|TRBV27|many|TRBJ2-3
TGTGCCAGCAGGATGTCCAGCACAGATACGCAGTATTTT
CASRMSSTDTQYF
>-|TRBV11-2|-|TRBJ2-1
TGTGCCAGCAACCAGTTCTCCTACAATGAGCAGTTCTTC
CASNQFSYNEQFF
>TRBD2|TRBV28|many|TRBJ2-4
TGTGCCAGCAGTTTCTCCCCCCGACTAGCGGGGGATCAAGCCAAAAACATTCAGTACTTC
CASSFSPRLAGDQAKNIQYF